This TCR beta chain originates from a study of shared clonotypes between healthy human individuals. Turning to the study itself: Serving as donors were a couple of women and a few men, whose ages spanned 18 to 49.

Researchers ran the assay at a deep level. Generated by immunoSEQ multiplex PCR, the TCRdb table keeps only in-frame clones and is missing some. The data contain approximately 2.5 million clones, under 95% of them seen just once; the ten biggest clones take up roughly 0.36%. Regarding this clone: What it recognizes is unknown.

The CDR3 totals 16 residues. The V and J ends lost 3 bases and 0 bases, in that order; junction bases with no gene match: 8. Germline CDR1 SGHNT, CDR2 YYREEE (reference sequence). Study outcomes and limitations: Limited genetic and exposure-history diversity came from having few donors. Memory subsets had estimated richness that was generally smaller than that of naive subsets.

This TCR was recovered from a man aged 18 to 29 in good health. Some clones in this sample may be carry-over from other donors' samples. The J gene is TRBJ1-2, the V gene TRBV5-4; 7 bases match TRBD1. The sequencing sample was made of naive CD4+ T cells from PBMCs. The subset denotes: CD45RA+ positively selected. This chain's CDR3 is CASSSPQGPANYGYTF. CDR3 sequence (DNA): TGTGCCAGCAGCTCTCCACAGGGGCCAGCTAACTATGGCTACACCTTC. Based on the CDR3 plus reference TRBV5-4 and TRBJ1-2, the full variable domain is ETGVTQSPTHLIKTRGQQVTLRCSSQSGHNTVSWYQQALGQGPQFIFQYYREEENGRGNFPPRFSGLQFPNYSSELNVNALELDDSALYLCASSSPQGPANYGYTFGSGTRLTVV.